Listed here are 15 T cell receptor delta chains from one sample, sequenced in a study of gamma-delta T cells after stem cell transplantation. With CATT, TCRdb re-called clones from the RT-PCR reads. The table includes roughly 12,000 delta-chain clones, approximately 38% detected once. The sample consisted of gamma-delta T cells. The receptors originated from a human donor. It is not recorded whose cells these are; they may come from a transplant donor.

The chain has TRDV1 and TRDJ2; no firm D call. V lost 6 bases to trimming and J lost 11 bases, with 28 bases between them. The CDR3 covers 17 residues. Germline CDR1 and CDR2: TSWWSYY and QGS. The CDR3 DNA reads as TGTGCTCTTGGTGCTATCCGAGAGGACCTAGGAATATGGCAACTCTTCTTT. Residues: CALGAIREDLGIWQLFF.

The genes are TRDV1 and TRDJ1, with a possible D match to TRDD3 (5 bases). Germline V CDR1 and CDR2: TSWWSYY, QGS. The length of the CDR3 is 20 residues. Trimming shortened V by 2 bases and J by 3 bases, and 28 bases separated the two germline ends. CDR3 loop: CALGEYGRYWCPRWADKLIF. The CDR3 DNA follows: TGTGCTCTTGGGGAATACGGCAGGTACTGGTGCCCCCGTTGGGCCGATAAACTCATCTTT.

Relative to its sample, this clone is medium-sized (0.01 to 0.1%). The chain recombines TRDV1 with TRDJ1; TRDD3 agrees at 11 bases. There are 16 residues in the CDR3. Losses at the gene ends were 6 bases for V and 4 bases for J; bases not matched to a gene: 10. CDR1 TSWWSYY and CDR2 QGS come from the germline V gene. The DNA of the CDR3 is TGTGCTCTTGGCAAAGGGCACTGGGGGATAAACGATAAACTCATCTTT. This sequence encodes CALGKGHWGINDKLIF.

The genes are TRDV3 and TRDJ1, with 9 bases aligning to TRDD2. From germline, CDR1 is TVYSNPD and CDR2 GDNSRS (reference sequence). CDR3 length: 17 amino acids. After removal of 3 bases from V and 10 bases from J, the junction contained 24 bases not matched to a gene. The CDR3 DNA reads as TGTGCCTTCGGGCCTTCCTACGACGTTACATCCCTACGGGGACTCATCTTT. It translates to CAFGPSYDVTSLRGLIF.

The table lists this clone with a few counts. The chain combines TRDV1 with TRDJ1, with 10 nucleotides matching TRDD3. Germline V CDR1 and CDR2: TSWWSYY, QGS. The CDR3 contains 26 residues. The V and J ends lost 3 bases and 7 bases, in that order; junction bases with no gene match: 41. The CDR3 loop reads CALGEDPTLPYSDLLMGDTPDAKLIF. CDR3 in DNA: TGTGCTCTTGGGGAGGACCCGACGCTACCATATTCCGACCTCTTGATGGGGGATACACCCGATGCTAAACTCATCTTT.

In regard to this clone: One junction end does not reproduce the germline sequence, and a read error may be involved. The V call is TRDV3, the J call TRDJ1; D uncertain. CDR3 length: 12 amino acids. Per the germline V gene, CDR1 is TVYSNPD and CDR2 is GDNSRS (reference sequence). The CDR3 region has the DNA TGTGCCTTCTTATGGTACACCGATAACCTCATCTTT. Its protein product is CAFLWYTDNLIF.

The chain employs TRDV3 and TRDJ1; 12 bases align to TRDD3. Germline V gives CDR1 TVYSNPD, CDR2 GDNSRS (reference sequence). Trimming took 3 bases from V and 0 from J; bases not matched to a gene: 26. The CDR3 is 22 residues long. The CDR3 region is CALIHIGPVLGDTLGDTDKLIF. The CDR3 DNA follows: TGTGCCTTGATCCATATAGGCCCCGTACTGGGGGATACTCTCGGGGACACCGATAAACTCATCTTT.

This chain joins TRDV2 and TRDJ3; the D is unclear. This CDR3 region has 19 residues. V was clipped by 0 bases and J by 0 bases, with 14 bases between them. CDR1 is GEAIGNYY, CDR2 EKD, per germline. DNA for the CDR3: TGTGCCTGTGACACCGTCGAGGTCGCCGGCTCCTGGGACACCCGACAGATGTTTTTC. Residues: CACDTVEVAGSWDTRQMFF.

This chain links TRDV2 with TRDJ2, with D possibly called TRDD1 or TRDD3 (5 bases each). V shed 2 bases and J shed 7 bases, with 10 bases lying between them. Germline V gene sequence: CDR1 GEAIGNYY, CDR2 EKD. CDR3 length equals 13 residues. CDR3 bases: TGTGCCTGTGACAAAATACGGGGAGCACAACTCTTCTTT. It is translated as CACDKIRGAQLFF.

V usage is TRDV1 and J usage is TRDJ1, with 9 bases identical to TRDD3. The V segment lost 0 bases and the J segment 1 base; nucleotides outside the gene matches: 24. The CDR3 runs to 23 residues. Germline loops: CDR1 TSWWSYY, CDR2 QGS. CDR3 protein: CALGELAANTNYWGRLPTDKLIF. The CDR3 region has the DNA TGTGCTCTTGGGGAACTGGCCGCAAACACTAACTACTGGGGGAGACTCCCCACCGATAAACTCATCTTT.

This clone rates as medium-sized (0.01 to 0.1%). V is TRDV2 and J is TRDJ1; 7 bases line up with TRDD3. V gave up 0 bases and J gave up 0 bases; unmatched junction bases: 9. CDR1 and CDR2 (germline): GEAIGNYY, EKD. CDR3 size: 17 residues. The CDR3 DNA reads TGTGCCTGTGACACCGATAGTGGGGGAACTAACACCGATAAACTCATCTTT. Protein: CACDTDSGGTNTDKLIF.

This chain joins TRDV3 and TRDJ1, with D possibly being TRDD2 or TRDD3 (6 bases each). Germline-derived CDR1 and CDR2 are TVYSNPD and GDNSRS (reference sequence). V was clipped by 4 bases and J by 0 bases, with 27 bases between them. This CDR3 has 18 residues. CDR3 loop: CASPFPYAGARYTDKLIF. The CDR3 nucleotides are TGTGCCTCCCCCTTCCCGTACGCTGGGGCCCGGTACACCGATAAACTCATCTTT. Full variable domain (rest looked up from reference TRDV3 and TRDJ1): CDKVTQSSPDQTVASGSEVVLLCTYDTVYSNPDLFWYRIRPDYSFQFVFYGDNSRSEGADFTQGRFSVKHILTQKAFHLVISPVRTEDSATYYCASPFPYAGARYTDKLIFGKGTRVTVEP.

This clone has only a few counts. The chain joins TRDV1 to TRDJ1, with TRDD3 as a possible D gene (6 bases). Germline assignment: CDR1 TSWWSYY and CDR2 QGS. The CDR3 is made up of 20 amino acids. V was trimmed by 3 bases and J by 0 bases, leaving 26 bases between them. CDR3 sequence: CALGEATFKAGVPYTDKLIF. The CDR3 DNA sequence: TGTGCTCTTGGGGAGGCTACGTTTAAGGCTGGGGTTCCGTACACCGATAAACTCATCTTT.

By sample share, this clone is medium-sized. Other DNA sequences from this sample encode an identical CDR3 as well. The rearrangement joins TRDV2 to TRDJ1; TRDD3 matches at 10 bases. The V segment lost 4 bases and the J segment 1 base; nucleotides outside the gene matches: 17. This CDR3 contains 19 residues. CDR1 and CDR2 from the germline V gene are GEAIGNYY and EKD. CDR3 sequence reads: CACESSDLGGGYPTDKLIF. The CDR3 bases are TGTGCCTGTGAAAGTTCCGACTTAGGTGGGGGATACCCCACCGATAAACTCATCTTT.

Worth noting for this clone: Just one base apart from a much larger clone, this may be a read error. CDR3 sequence: CACDTVTSGGYGLHTDKLIF. The CDR3 DNA sequence: TGTGCCTGTGACACCGTTACGTCTGGGGGATACGGCCTCCACACCGATAAACTCATCTTT. This sequence joins TRDV2 and TRDJ1; 12 bases agree with TRDD3. This CDR3 is 20 amino acids long. J was trimmed by 0 bases and V by 0 bases; bases with no gene match: 13. The V gene's germline CDR1 is GEAIGNYY and CDR2 EKD.